These 21 T cell receptor beta chains came from one sample sequenced in a study of blood T cell repertoires in COVID-19. The protocol was immunoSEQ multiplex PCR, while the TCRdb copy is restricted to in-frame clones and leaves out a portion. The table records roughly 63,000 clones, 74% of them present only once. Sequenced material: peripheral blood. The receptors come from a woman at least 80 years old with acute or convalescent COVID-19.

This sequence joins TRBV28 and TRBJ1-3; D uncertain. The CDR3 has 15 amino acids. The V and J ends lost 8 bases and 7 bases respectively, with 21 bases between them. The germline V gene encodes CDR1 MDHEN and CDR2 SYDVKM. In DNA form, the CDR3 reads TGTGCCAGCGCCGGGAGCATCCCTGAAGGCAACACCATATATTTT. Protein: CASAGSIPEGNTIYF.

The gene calls are TRBV7-2 and TRBJ2-3; unclear D gene. V shed 5 bases and J shed 2 bases, with 5 bases lying between them. Germline CDR1 reads SGHTA; CDR2 reads FQGNSA. This CDR3 comprises 12 residues. CDR3 sequence reads: CASSHITDTQYF. CDR3 DNA sequence: TGTGCCAGCAGCCACATCACAGATACGCAGTATTTT.

Of note for this clone: Distinct nucleotide sequences in the sample also encode this CDR3. CDR3 sequence reads: CASRLAGDSYEQYF. In DNA, the CDR3 is TGTGCCAGCAGATTAGCGGGAGACTCCTACGAGCAGTACTTC. The J gene is TRBJ2-7, the V gene TRBV28; 9 nucleotides match TRBD2. Germline lookup yields CDR1 MDHEN and CDR2 SYDVKM. The CDR3 contains 14 residues. The trim removed 6 bases at V and 0 bases at J, leaving 3 bases unmatched.

This clone was seen more than once but under ten times. The rearrangement joins TRBV10-1 to TRBJ1-4; TRBD1 agrees at 7 bases. CDR1 and CDR2 (germline): WNHNN, SYGVQD (reference sequence). J was trimmed by 7 bases and V by 10 bases; bases with no gene match: 12. The CDR3 contains 14 residues. As DNA, the CDR3 is TGCGCCACGGGAACAGGGGAAGAAGGTGAAAAACTGTTTTTT. As protein: CATGTGEEGEKLFF.

The rearrangement joins TRBV9 to TRBJ2-1; D unclear. Trimming shortened V by 0 bases and J by 10 bases, and 17 bases separated the two germline ends. This CDR3 region has 15 residues. Germline V CDR1 and CDR2: SGDLS, YYNGEE. Written as DNA, the CDR3 is TGTGCCAGCAGCGTAGAAACGGCAGGAATTGGGGAGCAGTTCTTC. It codes for CASSVETAGIGEQFF.

This clone came up a few times. The V call is TRBV19, the J call TRBJ1-5; 8 nucleotides align to TRBD1. Germline CDR1 LNHDA, CDR2 SQIVND (reference sequence). Germline trimming cut 6 bases from V and 7 bases from J; bases unmatched to any gene: 8. The CDR3 is 14 amino acids. The chain's CDR3 is CASSLDRVGQPQHF. The CDR3 DNA sequence: TGTGCCAGTAGCTTGGACAGGGTTGGGCAGCCCCAGCATTTT. The complete variable domain, with remaining parts taken from reference TRBV19 and TRBJ1-5, reads DGGITQSPKYLFRKEGQNVTLSCEQNLNHDAMYWYRQDPGQGLRLIYYSQIVNDFQKGDIAEGYSVSREKKESFPLTVTSAQKNPTAFYLCASSLDRVGQPQHFGDGTRLSIL.

This sequence joins TRBV21-1 and TRBJ2-3; the D call TRBD2 from the table was never checked on the DNA. TRBV21-1 represents a pseudogene. CDR3 length equals 16 residues. CDR3 protein: CASSKEREGRTDTQYF. CDR3 DNA sequence: TGTGCCAGCAGCAAAGAGCGGGAGGGACGGACAGATACGCAGTATTTT.

The rearrangement uses TRBV27 and TRBJ1-2, with D perhaps matching TRBD1 (5 bases). The CDR3 is 15 amino acids. Trimming removed 5 bases at V and 3 bases at J, with 16 bases between. CDR1 and CDR2 (germline): MNHEY, SMNVEV (reference sequence). The CDR3 region has the DNA TGTGCCAGCAGTCCCCCAGGGTTTGTTGACTATGGCTACACCTTC. Its protein is CASSPPGFVDYGYTF.

The V call is TRBV5-1, the J call TRBJ2-1; D uncertain. Germline V gene sequence: CDR1 SGHRS, CDR2 YFSETQ. The ends were cut back, 0 bases at V and 8 bases at J, with 12 bases in the middle. The CDR3 has 14 amino acids. The CDR3, as DNA: TGCGCCAGCAGCTTGGTACAGAGAACGGATGAGCAGTTCTTC. It is translated as CASSLVQRTDEQFF.

V gene TRBV11-3 combines with J gene TRBJ2-7; TRBD1 matches 7 bases. This CDR3 has 14 residues. Per the germline V gene, CDR1 is SGHNT and CDR2 is YENEEA. J was trimmed by 1 base and V by 4 bases; bases with no gene match: 4. CDR3 nucleotides: TGTGCCAGCAGCTATGGACAGGATTCCTACGAGCAGTACTTC. As protein: CASSYGQDSYEQYF.

The rearrangement links TRBV27 to TRBJ2-4; 13 bases fit TRBD2. V dropped 3 bases and J dropped 7; count of bases not matched to a gene: 24. The V gene's germline CDR1 is MNHEY and CDR2 SMNVEV (reference sequence). The CDR3 runs 22 residues. The CDR3 is CASSFRFRGSGLAGALGNIQYF. In nucleotides, the CDR3 is TGTGCCAGCAGTTTTAGGTTTAGAGGATCAGGACTAGCGGGAGCCCTTGGGAACATTCAGTACTTC.

The genes are TRBV30 and TRBJ1-1, with D possibly matching TRBD1 (5 bases). Germline values: CDR1 GTSNPN, CDR2 SVGIG (reference sequence). Trimming removed 2 bases at V and 4 bases at J, with 17 bases between. The CDR3 sequence is 15 residues long. CDR3 region: CAWSIRTLGGTEAFF. The CDR3 DNA follows: TGTGCCTGGAGTATCCGGACCTTGGGGGGCACTGAAGCTTTCTTT. The whole variable domain, filled in from reference TRBV30 and TRBJ1-1, reads SQTIHQWPATLVQPVGSPLSLECTVEGTSNPNLYWYRQAAGRGLQLLFYSVGIGQISSEVPQNLSASRPQDRQFILSSKKLLLSDSGFYLCAWSIRTLGGTEAFFGQGTRLTVV.

The J gene is TRBJ2-1, the V gene TRBV5-1; TRBD1 agrees at 7 bases. V lost 4 bases, J lost 5 bases, and 9 bases stayed unmatched. Germline CDR1 and CDR2: SGHRS and YFSETQ. CDR3 size: 15 residues. The CDR3 DNA sequence: TGCGCCAGCAGCGCCGGGGACAGTGAGAACAATGAGCAGTTCTTC. This encodes CASSAGDSENNEQFF.

This clone is a singleton in its sample. J is TRBJ2-4 and V is TRBV29-1; 8 bases are shared with TRBD1. The length of the CDR3 is 15 residues. Trimming removed 3 bases from V and 3 bases from J; junction bases left unmatched: 7. Germline V lookup: CDR1 SQVTM, CDR2 ANQGSEA. In nucleotides, the CDR3 is TGCAGCGTTGATGAGACAGGGACAGGCAAAAACATTCAGTACTTC. Translated: CSVDETGTGKNIQYF. The variable domain in full, with the rest retrieved from reference TRBV29-1 and TRBJ2-4, is SAVISQKPSRDICQRGTSLTIQCQVDSQVTMMFWYRQQPGQSLTLIATANQGSEATYESGFVIDKFPISRPNLTFSTLTVSNMSPEDSSIYLCSVDETGTGKNIQYFGAGTRLSVL.

The chain carries TRBV15 and TRBJ2-2, with D maybe TRBD1 (7 bases). V dropped 5 bases and J dropped 3 bases, with 16 bases sitting between them. The CDR3 sequence is 16 residues long. The V gene's germline CDR1 is LNHNV and CDR2 YYDKDF (reference sequence). Here the CDR3 reads CATSGTQGEDTGELFF. CDR3 sequence (DNA): TGTGCCACCAGCGGGACCCAGGGGGAGGACACCGGGGAGCTGTTTTTT.

The V call is TRBV11-2, the J call TRBJ1-4, with TRBD1 as a possible D gene (5 bases). Trimming removed 1 base at V and 4 bases at J, with 10 bases between. Germline CDR1 is SGHAT and CDR2 is FQNNGV. The CDR3 sequence is 15 residues long. In DNA, the CDR3 is TGTGCCAGCAGCTTAGGCGGGGGAGATAATGAAAAACTGTTTTTT. Amino acids: CASSLGGGDNEKLFF.

This chain links TRBV9 with TRBJ1-2; the match to TRBD1 covers 7 bases. The CDR3 is made up of 14 amino acids. CDR1 is SGDLS, CDR2 YYNGEE, per germline. V lost 2 bases and J lost 2; bases outside the gene matches: 3. The CDR3 nucleotides read TGTGCCAGCAGCGTTTCGACAGGGAACTATGGCTACACCTTC. Translating gives CASSVSTGNYGYTF.

V usage is TRBV7-8 and J usage is TRBJ1-5; 9 nucleotides agree with TRBD1. Germline loops: CDR1 SGHVS, CDR2 FQNEAQ. The junction had 7 bases not matched to a gene; V was cut back by 3 bases and J by 1 base. This CDR3 has 17 residues. The CDR3 reads CASSLGQGIGSNQPQHF. The CDR3 DNA sequence: TGTGCCAGCAGCTTGGGACAGGGAATTGGAAGCAATCAGCCCCAGCATTTT.

This clone was recorded a few times. J is TRBJ2-2 and V is TRBV6-6; D is perhaps TRBD1 (6 bases). CDR3 length: 13 amino acids. Trimming left V 4 bases short and J 4 bases short, with 7 bases between. CDR1 and CDR2 (germline): MNHNY, SVGAGI (reference sequence). The CDR3 protein is CASSWGPTGELFF. CDR3 nucleotide sequence: TGTGCCAGCAGTTGGGGGCCCACCGGGGAGCTGTTTTTT.

The CDR3 here is CASSVAGFSTDTQYF. CDR3 nucleotide sequence: TGTGCCAGCTCAGTAGCGGGATTTAGCACAGATACGCAGTATTTT. This chain joins TRBV18 and TRBJ2-3, with 8 bases lining up with TRBD2. Trimming removed 5 bases from V and 0 bases from J; junction bases left unmatched: 4. The CDR3 runs 15 residues. Germline CDR1 reads KGHSH; CDR2 reads LQKENI.

V and J are TRBV28 and TRBJ1-2; possibly TRBD1 for D (5 bases). From germline, CDR1 is MDHEN and CDR2 SYDVKM. The CDR3 covers 15 residues. Trimming shortened V by 3 bases and J by 1 base, and 12 bases separated the two germline ends. CDR3 bases: TGTGCCAGCAGTTTCCGGTTGGGGGGTAACTATGGCTACACCTTC. This sequence encodes CASSFRLGGNYGYTF.